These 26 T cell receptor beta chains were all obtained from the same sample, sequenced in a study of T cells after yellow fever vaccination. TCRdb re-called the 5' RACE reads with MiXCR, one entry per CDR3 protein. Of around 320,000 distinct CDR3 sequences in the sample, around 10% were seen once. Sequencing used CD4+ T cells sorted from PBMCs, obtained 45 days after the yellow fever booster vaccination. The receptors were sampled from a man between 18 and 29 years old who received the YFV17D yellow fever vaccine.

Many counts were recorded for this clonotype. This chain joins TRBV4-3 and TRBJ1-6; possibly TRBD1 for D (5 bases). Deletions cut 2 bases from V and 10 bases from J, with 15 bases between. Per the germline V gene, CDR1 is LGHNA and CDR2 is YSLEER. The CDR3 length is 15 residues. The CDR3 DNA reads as TGCGCCAGCAGCCAAAGTGGCGGCAGGGACTCACCCCTCCACTTT. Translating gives CASSQSGGRDSPLHF.

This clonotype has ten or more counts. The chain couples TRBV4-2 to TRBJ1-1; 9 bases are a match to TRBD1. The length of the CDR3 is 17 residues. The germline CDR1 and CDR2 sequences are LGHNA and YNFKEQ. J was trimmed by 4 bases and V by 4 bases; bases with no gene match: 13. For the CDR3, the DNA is TGTGCCAGCAGCCCCAGACAGGGGGGCAAAGGTTTCACTGAAGCTTTCTTT. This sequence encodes CASSPRQGGKGFTEAFF.

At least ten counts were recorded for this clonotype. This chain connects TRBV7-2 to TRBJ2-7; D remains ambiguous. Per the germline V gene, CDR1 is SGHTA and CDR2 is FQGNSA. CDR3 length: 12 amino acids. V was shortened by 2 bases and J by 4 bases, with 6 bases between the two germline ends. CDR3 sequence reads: CASSLQRYEQYF. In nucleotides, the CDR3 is TGTGCCAGCAGCTTACAGCGTTACGAGCAGTACTTC.

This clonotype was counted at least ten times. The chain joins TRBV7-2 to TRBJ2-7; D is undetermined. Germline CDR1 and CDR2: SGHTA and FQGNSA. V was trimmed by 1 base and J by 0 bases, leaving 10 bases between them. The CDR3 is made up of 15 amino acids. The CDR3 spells CASSLGATGSYEQYF. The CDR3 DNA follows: TGTGCCAGCAGCTTAGGCGCGACTGGCTCCTACGAGCAGTACTTC.

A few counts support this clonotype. The CDR3 is CASILAASTDTQYF. The CDR3 bases are TGTGCCAGCATCTTAGCGGCATCCACAGATACGCAGTATTTT. V gene TRBV5-6 combines with J gene TRBJ2-3; tentative D call: TRBD2 (6 bases). The CDR3 is 14 residues long. V lost 6 bases and J lost 2, with 13 bases in between. Germline V gives CDR1 SGHDT, CDR2 YYEEEE.

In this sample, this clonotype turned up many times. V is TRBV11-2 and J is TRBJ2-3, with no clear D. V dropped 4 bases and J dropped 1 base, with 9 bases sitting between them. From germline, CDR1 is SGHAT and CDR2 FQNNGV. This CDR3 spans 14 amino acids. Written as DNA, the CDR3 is TGTGCCAGCAGCTCCAGCCGGGGCACAGATACGCAGTATTTT. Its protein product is CASSSSRGTDTQYF. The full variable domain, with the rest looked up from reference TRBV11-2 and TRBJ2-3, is EAGVAQSPRYKIIEKRQSVAFWCNPISGHATLYWYQQILGQGPKLLIQFQNNGVVDDSQLPKDRFSAERLKGVDSTLKIQPAKLEDSAVYLCASSSSRGTDTQYFGPGTRLTVL.

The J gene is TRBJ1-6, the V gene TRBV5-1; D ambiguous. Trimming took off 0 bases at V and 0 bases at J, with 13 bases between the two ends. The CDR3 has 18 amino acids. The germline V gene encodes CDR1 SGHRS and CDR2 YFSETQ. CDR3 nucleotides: TGCGCCAGCAGCTTGGATAGGGCAGAGAGCTCCTATAATTCACCCCTCCACTTT. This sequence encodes CASSLDRAESSYNSPLHF.

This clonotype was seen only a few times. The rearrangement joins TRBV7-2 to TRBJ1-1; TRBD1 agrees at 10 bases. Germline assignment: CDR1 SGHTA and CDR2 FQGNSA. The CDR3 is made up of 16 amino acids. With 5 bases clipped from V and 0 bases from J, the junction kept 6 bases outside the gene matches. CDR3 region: CASSLDRGRVNTEAFF. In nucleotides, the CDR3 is TGTGCCAGCAGCCTAGACAGGGGGCGGGTGAACACTGAAGCTTTCTTT.

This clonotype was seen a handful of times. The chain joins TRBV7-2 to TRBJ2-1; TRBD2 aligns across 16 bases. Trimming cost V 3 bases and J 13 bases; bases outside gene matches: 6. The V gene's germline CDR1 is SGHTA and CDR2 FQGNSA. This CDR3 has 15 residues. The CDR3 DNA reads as TGTGCCAGCAGCTTCGAGGGACTAGCGGGGGGGCGTCAGTTCTTC. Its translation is CASSFEGLAGGRQFF.

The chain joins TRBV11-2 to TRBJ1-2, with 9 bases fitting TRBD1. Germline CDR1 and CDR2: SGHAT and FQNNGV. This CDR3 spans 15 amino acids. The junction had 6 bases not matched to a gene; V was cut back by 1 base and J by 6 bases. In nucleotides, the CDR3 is TGTGCCAGCAGCTTAGCCTACAGGGGGCTCGATGGCTACACCTTC. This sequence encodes CASSLAYRGLDGYTF.

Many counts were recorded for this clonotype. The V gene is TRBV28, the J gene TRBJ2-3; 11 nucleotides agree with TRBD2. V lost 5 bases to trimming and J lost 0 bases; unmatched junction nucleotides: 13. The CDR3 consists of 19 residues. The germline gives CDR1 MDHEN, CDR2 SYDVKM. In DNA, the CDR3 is TGTGCCAGCAGTCCCCCAAGGCTAGCGGGGGGCCGCAGCACAGATACGCAGTATTTT. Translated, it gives CASSPPRLAGGRSTDTQYF.

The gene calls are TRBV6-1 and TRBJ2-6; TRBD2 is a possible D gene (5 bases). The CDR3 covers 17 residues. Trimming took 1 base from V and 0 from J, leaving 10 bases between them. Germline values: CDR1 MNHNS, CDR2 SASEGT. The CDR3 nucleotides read TGTGCCAGCAGTGAAGAGATCGGGGTCTCTGGGGCCAACGTCCTGACTTTC. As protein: CASSEEIGVSGANVLTF.

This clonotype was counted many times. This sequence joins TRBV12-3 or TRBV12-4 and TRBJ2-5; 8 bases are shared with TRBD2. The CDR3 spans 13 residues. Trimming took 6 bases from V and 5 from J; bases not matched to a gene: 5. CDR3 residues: CASSPGTRETQYF. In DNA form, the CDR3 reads TGTGCCAGCAGCCCCGGGACTAGGGAGACCCAGTACTTC.

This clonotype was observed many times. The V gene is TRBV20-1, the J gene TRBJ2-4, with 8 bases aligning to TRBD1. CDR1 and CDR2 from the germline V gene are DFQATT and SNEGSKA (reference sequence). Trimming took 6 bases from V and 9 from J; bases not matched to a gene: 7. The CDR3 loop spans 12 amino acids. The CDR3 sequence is CSAPKTGVIQYF. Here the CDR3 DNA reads TGCAGTGCGCCCAAGACAGGGGTCATTCAGTACTTC.

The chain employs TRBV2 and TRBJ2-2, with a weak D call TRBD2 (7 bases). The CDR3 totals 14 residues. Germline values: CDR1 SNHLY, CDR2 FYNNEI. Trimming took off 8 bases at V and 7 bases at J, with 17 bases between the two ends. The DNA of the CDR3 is TGTGCCAGCGGTGGGAGGGGGTTTGACGGGGAGCTGTTTTTT. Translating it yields CASGGRGFDGELFF.

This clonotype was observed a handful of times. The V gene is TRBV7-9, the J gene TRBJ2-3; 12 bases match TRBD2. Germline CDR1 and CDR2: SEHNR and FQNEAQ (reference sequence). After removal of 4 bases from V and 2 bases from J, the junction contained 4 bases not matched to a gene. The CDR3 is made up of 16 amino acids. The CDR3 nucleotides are TGTGCCAGCAGCTCTGGACTAGCGGGGTTCACAGATACGCAGTATTTT. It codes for CASSSGLAGFTDTQYF. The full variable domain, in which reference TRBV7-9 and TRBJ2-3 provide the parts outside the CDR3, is DTGVSQNPRHKITKRGQNVTFRCDPISEHNRLYWYRQTLGQGPEFLTYFQNEAQLEKSRLLSDRFSAERPKGSFSTLEIQRTEQGDSAMYLCASSSGLAGFTDTQYFGPGTRLTVL.

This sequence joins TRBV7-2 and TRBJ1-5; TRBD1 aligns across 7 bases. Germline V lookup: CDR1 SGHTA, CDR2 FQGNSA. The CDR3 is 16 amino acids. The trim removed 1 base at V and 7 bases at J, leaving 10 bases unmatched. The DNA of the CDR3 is TGTGCCAGCAGCTTAGTCTACGCAGGGGGAGGGCAGCCCCAGCATTTT. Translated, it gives CASSLVYAGGGQPQHF.

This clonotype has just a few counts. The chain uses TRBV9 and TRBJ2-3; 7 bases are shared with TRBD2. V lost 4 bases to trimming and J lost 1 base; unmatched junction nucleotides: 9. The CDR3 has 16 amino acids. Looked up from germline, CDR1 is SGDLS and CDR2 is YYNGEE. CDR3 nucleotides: TGTGCCAGCAGCCCCCCGGGGGGATTTGGCACAGATACGCAGTATTTT. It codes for CASSPPGGFGTDTQYF.

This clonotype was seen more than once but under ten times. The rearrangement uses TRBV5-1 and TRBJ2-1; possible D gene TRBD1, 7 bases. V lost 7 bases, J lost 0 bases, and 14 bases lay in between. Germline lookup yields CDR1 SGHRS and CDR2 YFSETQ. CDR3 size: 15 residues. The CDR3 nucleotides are TGCGCCAGCGCCCAGGGGGGACTCTCCTACAATGAGCAGTTCTTC. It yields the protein CASAQGGLSYNEQFF.

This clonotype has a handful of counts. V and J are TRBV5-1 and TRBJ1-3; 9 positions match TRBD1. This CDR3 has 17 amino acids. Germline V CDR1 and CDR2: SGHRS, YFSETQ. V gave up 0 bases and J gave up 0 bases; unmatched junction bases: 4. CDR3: CASSLGGQGPSGNTIYF. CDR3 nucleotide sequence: TGCGCCAGCAGCTTGGGGGGACAGGGCCCCTCTGGAAACACCATATATTTT.

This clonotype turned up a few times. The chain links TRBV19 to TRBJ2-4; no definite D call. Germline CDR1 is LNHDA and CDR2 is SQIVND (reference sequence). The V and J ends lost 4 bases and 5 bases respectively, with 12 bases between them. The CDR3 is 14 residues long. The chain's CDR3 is CASSTNRVENIQYF. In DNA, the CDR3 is TGTGCCAGTAGTACCAACCGGGTCGAAAACATTCAGTACTTC.

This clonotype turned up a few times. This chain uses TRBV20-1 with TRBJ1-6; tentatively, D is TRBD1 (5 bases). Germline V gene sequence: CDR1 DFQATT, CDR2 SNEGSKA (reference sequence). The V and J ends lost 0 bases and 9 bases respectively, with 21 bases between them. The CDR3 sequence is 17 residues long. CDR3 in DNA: TGCAGTGCTAGAGATCCTACGCAGGGAGGAGGAGGTTCACCCCTCCACTTT. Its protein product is CSARDPTQGGGGSPLHF.

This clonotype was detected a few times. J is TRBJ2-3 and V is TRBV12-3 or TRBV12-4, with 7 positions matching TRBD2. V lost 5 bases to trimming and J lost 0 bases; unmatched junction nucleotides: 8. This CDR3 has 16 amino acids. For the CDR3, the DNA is TGTGCCAGCAGTCTACGGGACTACCCTAGCACAGATACGCAGTATTTT. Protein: CASSLRDYPSTDTQYF.

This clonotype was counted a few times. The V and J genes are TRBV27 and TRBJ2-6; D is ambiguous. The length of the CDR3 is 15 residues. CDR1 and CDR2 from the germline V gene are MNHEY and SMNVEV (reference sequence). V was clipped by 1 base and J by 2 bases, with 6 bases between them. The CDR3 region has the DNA TGTGCCAGCAGTTTATTAGCCGCTGGGGCCAACGTCCTGACTTTC. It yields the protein CASSLLAAGANVLTF.

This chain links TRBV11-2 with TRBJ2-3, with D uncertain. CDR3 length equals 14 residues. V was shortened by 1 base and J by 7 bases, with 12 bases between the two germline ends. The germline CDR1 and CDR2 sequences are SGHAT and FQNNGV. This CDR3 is CASSLVSSVHTQYF. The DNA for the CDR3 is TGTGCCAGCAGCTTAGTGTCTAGTGTGCATACGCAGTATTTT.

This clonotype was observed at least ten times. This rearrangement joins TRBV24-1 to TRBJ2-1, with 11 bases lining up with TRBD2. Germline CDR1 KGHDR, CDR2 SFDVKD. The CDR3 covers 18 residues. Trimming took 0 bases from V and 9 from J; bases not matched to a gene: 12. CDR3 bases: TGTGCCACCAGTGATTTGAGGACTCTAGCGGGGGGTAAATCTGAGCAGTTCTTC. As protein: CATSDLRTLAGGKSEQFF.